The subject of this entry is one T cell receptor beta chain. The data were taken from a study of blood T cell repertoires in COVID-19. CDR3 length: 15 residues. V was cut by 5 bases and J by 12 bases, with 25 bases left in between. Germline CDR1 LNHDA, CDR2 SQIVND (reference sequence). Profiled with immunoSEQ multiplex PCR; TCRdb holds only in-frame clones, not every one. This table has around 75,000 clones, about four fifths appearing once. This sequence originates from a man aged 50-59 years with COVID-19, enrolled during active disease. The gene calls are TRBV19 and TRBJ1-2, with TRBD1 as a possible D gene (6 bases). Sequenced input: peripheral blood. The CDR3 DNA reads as TGTGCCAGTAGTCTACTCGATCAGGGGTTCTCTTCAAACACCTTC. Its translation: CASSLLDQGFSSNTF. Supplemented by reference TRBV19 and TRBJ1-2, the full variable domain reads DGGITQSPKYLFRKEGQNVTLSCEQNLNHDAMYWYRQDPGQGLRLIYYSQIVNDFQKGDIAEGYSVSREKKESFPLTVTSAQKNPTAFYLCASSLLDQGFSSNTFGSGTRLTVV.